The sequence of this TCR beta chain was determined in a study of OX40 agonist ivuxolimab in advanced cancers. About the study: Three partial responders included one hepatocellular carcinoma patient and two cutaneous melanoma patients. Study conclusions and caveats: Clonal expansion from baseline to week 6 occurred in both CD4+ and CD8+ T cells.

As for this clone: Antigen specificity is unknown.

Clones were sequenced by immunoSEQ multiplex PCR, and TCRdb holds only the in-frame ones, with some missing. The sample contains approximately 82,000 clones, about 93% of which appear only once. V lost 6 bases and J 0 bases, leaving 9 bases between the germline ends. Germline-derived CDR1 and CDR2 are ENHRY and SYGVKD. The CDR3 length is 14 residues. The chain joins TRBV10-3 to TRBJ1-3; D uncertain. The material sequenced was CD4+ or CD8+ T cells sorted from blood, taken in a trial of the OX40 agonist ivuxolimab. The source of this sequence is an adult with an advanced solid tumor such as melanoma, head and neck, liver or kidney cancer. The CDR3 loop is CAISSGISGNTIYF. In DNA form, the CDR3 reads TGTGCCATCAGCTCGGGAATCTCTGGAAACACCATATATTTT.